The following is a T cell receptor beta chain sequence with its context. Antigen specificity is unknown. The data originate from a study of neoadjuvant nivolumab and ipilimumab in lung cancer. This CDR3 is built from 15 residues. Trimming cost V 1 base and J 0 bases, with 7 bases left between them. Germline CDR1 reads SGHNT; CDR2 reads YYREEE (reference sequence). Study results and limitations: From pretherapy to surgery, tumor richness and clonality rose with dual therapy.

TCRdb's copy holds only in-frame clones and misses some; the assay was immunoSEQ multiplex PCR. In the table there are tens of thousands of clones, 65% to 85% of which are singletons. The input for sequencing was peripheral blood, taken before neoadjuvant nivolumab, alone or with ipilimumab. This chain connects TRBV5-4 to TRBJ1-4, with D hard to call. The TCR sequence derives from an adult with non-small cell lung cancer. The CDR3 DNA is TGTGCCAGCAGCTTGAGGTCTTCAACTAATGAAAAACTGTTTTTT. Translation: CASSLRSSTNEKLFF. The full variable domain, rest sourced from reference TRBV5-4 and TRBJ1-4, is ETGVTQSPTHLIKTRGQQVTLRCSSQSGHNTVSWYQQALGQGPQFIFQYYREEENGRGNFPPRFSGLQFPNYSSELNVNALELDDSALYLCASSLRSSTNEKLFFGSGTQLSVL.